This TCR beta chain was retrieved from a study of cytomegalovirus exposure and HLA in healthy donors. Whole-study context: Earlier, 110 million or so unique TCR beta sequences were recovered from roughly 180 million T cells by an analysis. Whole-study findings and limits: The study put 150 to 200 TCR beta chains on its list as cytomegalovirus-associated.

The PCR was carried out with 60 Vbeta primers and 13 Jbeta primers. The data were produced by immunoSEQ multiplex PCR, yet TCRdb's version contains in-frame clones alone and is incomplete. The table includes 150,000 or so clones, about 80% detected once. The CDR3 length is 16 residues. Trimming left V 0 bases short and J 1 base short, with 10 bases between. CDR1 is SGHNT, CDR2 YYREEE, per germline (reference sequence). A word on this clone: Its antigen is still unknown.

This rearrangement joins TRBV5-4 to TRBJ2-2; possibly TRBD2 for D (6 bases). The clonotype was recovered from a middle-aged man in good health and CMV-seropositive. The source material was PBMCs. The CDR3 loop reads CASSLDGSGNTGELFF. Written as DNA, the CDR3 is TGTGCCAGCAGCTTGGATGGTAGCGGGAACACCGGGGAGCTGTTTTTT.